The clone carrying this T cell receptor beta chain appeared a few times. Its antigen remains unknown. PCR amplification relied on 60 Vbeta primers (plus 13 Jbeta primers). Produced via immunoSEQ multiplex PCR; TCRdb's table is partial and in-frame only. The data show fewer than 150,000 clones, 75% to 90% seen once. The data stem from a study of cytomegalovirus exposure and HLA in healthy donors. Among the donors, all were healthy bone marrow donors. V was trimmed by 3 bases and J by 10 bases, leaving 10 bases between them. Per the germline V gene, CDR1 is SNHLY and CDR2 is FYNNEI. This CDR3 is built from 13 residues. Overall study findings and caveats: The investigators catalogued 164 TCR beta chains as cytomegalovirus-associated. In an earlier analysis, about 87% or about 30%: the productive usage of most TCR beta V segments.

The sample comprised PBMCs. This TCR came from a woman aged 25 to 39 in good health and CMV-seropositive. V gene TRBV2 combines with J gene TRBJ1-6, with a weak D call TRBD1 (5 bases). CDR3: CASSETVSSPLHF. Written as DNA, the CDR3 is TGTGCCAGCAGTGAGACAGTCAGCTCACCCCTCCACTTT. Based on the CDR3 plus reference TRBV2 and TRBJ1-6, the full variable domain is EPEVTQTPSHQVTQMGQEVILRCVPISNHLYFYWYRQILGQKVEFLVSFYNNEISEKSEIFDDQFSVERPDGSNFTLKIRSTKLEDSAMYFCASSETVSSPLHFGNGTRLTVT.